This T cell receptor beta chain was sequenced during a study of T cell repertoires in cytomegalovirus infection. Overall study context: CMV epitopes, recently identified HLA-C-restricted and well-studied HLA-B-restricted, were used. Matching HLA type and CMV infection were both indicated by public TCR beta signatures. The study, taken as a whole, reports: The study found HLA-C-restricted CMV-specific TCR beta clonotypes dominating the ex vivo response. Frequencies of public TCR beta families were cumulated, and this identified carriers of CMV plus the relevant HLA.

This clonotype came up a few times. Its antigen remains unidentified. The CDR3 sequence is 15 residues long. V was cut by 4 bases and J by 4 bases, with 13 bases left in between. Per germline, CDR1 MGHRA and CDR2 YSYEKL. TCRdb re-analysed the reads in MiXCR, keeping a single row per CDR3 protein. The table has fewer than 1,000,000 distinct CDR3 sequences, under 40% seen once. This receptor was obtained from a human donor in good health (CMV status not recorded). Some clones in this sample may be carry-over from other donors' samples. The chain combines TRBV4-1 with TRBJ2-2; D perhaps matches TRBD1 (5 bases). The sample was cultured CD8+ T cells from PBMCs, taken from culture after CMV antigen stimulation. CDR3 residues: CASSLDSLSTGELFF. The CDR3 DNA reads TGCGCCAGCAGCCTAGACAGCTTAAGCACCGGGGAGCTGTTTTTT.